The 4 T cell receptor beta chains below come from one sample, sequenced in a study of blood T cells in healthy people across ages. The second PCR ran roughly 7 to 12 cycles with a sample-barcoded 5' primer and J-beta primers. TCRdb passed the 5' RACE reads through MiXCR, listing each CDR3 protein once. The table has some 1.6 million distinct CDR3 sequences, roughly 32% seen once. The sample was blood. Receptors were obtained from a woman under 40 in good health.

As for this clonotype: At one end, the junction sequence differs from germline, possibly due to a read error. The CDR3 coding sequence is TGCAGTGCTAGGGAACGAGCCGGGAGCTCCTGCGAGCAGTACTTC. The encoded protein is CSARERAGSSCEQYF. The chain recombines TRBV20-1 with TRBJ2-7; possible D gene TRBD2, 6 bases. Germline V CDR1 and CDR2: DFQATT, SNEGSKA (reference sequence). This CDR3 region has 15 residues.

The chain uses TRBV4-1 and TRBJ2-1, with a tentative D call TRBD2 (5 bases). Trimming removed 4 bases from V and 4 bases from J, with 17 bases in between. Germline V gives CDR1 MGHRA, CDR2 YSYEKL. The CDR3 totals 16 residues. The CDR3 DNA is TGCGCCAGCAGCCGAGAGTTCACTAGGGTATACAATGAGCAGTTCTTC. Protein product: CASSREFTRVYNEQFF.

The gene calls are TRBV20-1 and TRBJ2-7; D is perhaps TRBD1 (6 bases). V was clipped by 5 bases and J by 2 bases, with 16 bases between them. The CDR3 sequence is 14 residues long. The V gene's germline CDR1 is DFQATT and CDR2 SNEGSKA (reference sequence). CDR3 loop: CSARDKRLTYEQYF. DNA for the CDR3: TGCAGTGCTCGGGACAAGCGACTTACCTACGAGCAGTACTTC.

V and J are TRBV19 and TRBJ2-3, with TRBD2 matching over 7 bases. CDR3 length: 17 amino acids. Germline CDR1 LNHDA, CDR2 SQIVND (reference sequence). Germline trimming cut 5 bases from V and 5 bases from J; bases unmatched to any gene: 16. The CDR3 sequence: CASSARGAGRSQDTQYF. The CDR3, as DNA: TGTGCCAGTAGTGCCCGAGGAGCGGGACGTTCTCAAGATACGCAGTATTTT.